This entry lists 3 T cell receptor beta chains sequenced from one sample in a study of vaccination and CD4 T cells after COVID-19. The Oncomine TCR Beta short-read assay generated sequence data from the DNA of cultured CD4+ T cells. TCRdb called the PCR reads again in MiXCR, with one record for every CDR3 protein. The sample has approximately 6,000 distinct CDR3 sequences, over 60% seen once. Treatment reported: roughly ten-day PBMC culture with coronavirus spike peptide pools or control peptides (ViraFEST assay). Their antigens are not known. Input material: CD4+ T cells from blood, cultured in vitro. The receptor set was obtained from a human donor who had recovered from COVID-19.

The DNA for the CDR3 is TGTGCCAGCAGTTTGCCAAGACAGGGAAGCTCTGGAAACACCATATATTTT. Protein sequence: CASSLPRQGSSGNTIYF. The chain links TRBV28 to TRBJ1-3; TRBD1 agrees at 7 bases. The V gene end was trimmed by 3 bases and the J gene end by 0 bases; junction bases not matched to a gene: 8. There are 17 residues in the CDR3. CDR1 and CDR2 (germline): MDHEN, SYDVKM.

This chain connects TRBV10-3 to TRBJ1-5, with TRBD1 as a possible D gene (6 bases). The CDR3 covers 14 residues. The germline CDR1 and CDR2 sequences are ENHRY and SYGVKD. Trimming pared 3 bases from V and 2 bases from J, leaving 8 bases between. The CDR3 sequence is CAISDGGGNQPQHF. The CDR3 region has the DNA TGTGCCATCAGTGATGGGGGCGGCAATCAGCCCCAGCATTTT.

Only a few counts were recorded for this clonotype. The gene calls are TRBV11-3 and TRBJ1-6; TRBD1 matches at 9 bases. Germline loops: CDR1 SGHNT, CDR2 YENEEA. The V segment lost 0 bases and the J segment 6 bases; nucleotides outside the gene matches: 3. This CDR3 is built from 16 residues. DNA of the CDR3: TGTGCCAGCAGCTTAGAAGGGACAGGGAGTAATTCACCCCTCCACTTT. It yields the protein CASSLEGTGSNSPLHF.